This entry features one TCR beta chain sequence. The sample originates from a study of blood T cell repertoires in COVID-19. For the study at large: Material from acute and convalescent COVID-19 was sourced from the United States, Italy and Spain.

Sequencing used immunoSEQ multiplex PCR; TCRdb keeps in-frame clones, though not all of them. Of roughly 220,000 clones in the sample, almost 90% are singletons; the top ten hold 14% to 15%. Germline V lookup: CDR1 MDHEN, CDR2 SYDVKM. Trimming took 5 bases from V and 5 from J, leaving 15 bases between them. CDR3 size: 15 residues. Ages ranged from about 18 to 89 years, with residence in 24 US areas. The source of this sequence is a woman aged 45 to 65 with acute COVID-19. Sequencing input: PBMCs or T cells enriched from blood (not recorded which). The chain recombines TRBV28 with TRBJ1-4, with D maybe TRBD1 (5 bases). DNA of the CDR3: TGTGCCAGCAGTATTACCGGGACTTTAAATGAAAAACTGTTTTTT. Amino acids: CASSITGTLNEKLFF.